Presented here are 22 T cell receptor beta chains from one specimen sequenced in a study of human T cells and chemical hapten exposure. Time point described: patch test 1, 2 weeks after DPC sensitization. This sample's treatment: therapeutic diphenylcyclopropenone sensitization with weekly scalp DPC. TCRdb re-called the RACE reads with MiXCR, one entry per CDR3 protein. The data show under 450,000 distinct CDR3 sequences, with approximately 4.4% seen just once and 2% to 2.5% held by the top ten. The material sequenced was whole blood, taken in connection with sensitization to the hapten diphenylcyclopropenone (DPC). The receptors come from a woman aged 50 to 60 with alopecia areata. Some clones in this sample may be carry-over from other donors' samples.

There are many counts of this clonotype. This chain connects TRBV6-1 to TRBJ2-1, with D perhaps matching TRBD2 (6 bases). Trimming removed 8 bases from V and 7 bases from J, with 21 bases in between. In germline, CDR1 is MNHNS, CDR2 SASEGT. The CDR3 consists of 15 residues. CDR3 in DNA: TGTGCCAGCTGGTTGGGGTCAACCCGGGAGAATGAGCAGTTCTTC. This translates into CASWLGSTRENEQFF.

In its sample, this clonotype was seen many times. CDR3 residues: CASSHTGRRSNQPQHF. In nucleotides, the CDR3 is TGTGCCAGCAGTCACACTGGGAGGAGGAGTAATCAGCCCCAGCATTTT. The rearrangement joins TRBV6-6 to TRBJ1-5; D uncertain. Germline V gives CDR1 MNHNY, CDR2 SVGAGI (reference sequence). This CDR3 spans 16 amino acids. V lost 5 bases and J lost 4, with 18 bases in between.

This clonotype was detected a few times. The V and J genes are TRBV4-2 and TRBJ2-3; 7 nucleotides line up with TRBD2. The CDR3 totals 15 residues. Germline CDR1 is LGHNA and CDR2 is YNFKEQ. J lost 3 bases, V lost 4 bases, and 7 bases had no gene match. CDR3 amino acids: CASSLASGRTDTQYF. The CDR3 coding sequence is TGTGCCAGCAGCCTCGCTAGCGGAAGAACAGATACGCAGTATTTT.

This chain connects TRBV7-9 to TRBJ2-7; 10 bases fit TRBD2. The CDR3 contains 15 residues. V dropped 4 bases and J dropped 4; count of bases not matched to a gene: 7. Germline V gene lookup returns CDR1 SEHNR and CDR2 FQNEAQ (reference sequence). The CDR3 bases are TGTGCCAGCAGCTCCTTAGCGGGAGGTAAATACGAGCAGTACTTC. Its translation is CASSSLAGGKYEQYF.

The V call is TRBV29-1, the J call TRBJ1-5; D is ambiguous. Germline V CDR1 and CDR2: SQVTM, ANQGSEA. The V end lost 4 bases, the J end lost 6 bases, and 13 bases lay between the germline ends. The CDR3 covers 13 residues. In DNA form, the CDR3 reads TGCAGCGTTGGCATGGGGTGGGGTCAGCCCCAGCATTTT. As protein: CSVGMGWGQPQHF.

The CDR3 sequence: CALGLAGLYNEQFF. The CDR3 region has the DNA TGTGCCCTAGGACTAGCGGGCCTGTACAATGAGCAGTTCTTC. V and J are TRBV30 and TRBJ2-1; TRBD2 matches at 11 bases. V shed 8 bases and J 4 bases; nucleotides not matched to a gene: 7. Germline CDR1 reads GTSNPN; CDR2 reads SVGIG (reference sequence). The CDR3 consists of 14 residues.

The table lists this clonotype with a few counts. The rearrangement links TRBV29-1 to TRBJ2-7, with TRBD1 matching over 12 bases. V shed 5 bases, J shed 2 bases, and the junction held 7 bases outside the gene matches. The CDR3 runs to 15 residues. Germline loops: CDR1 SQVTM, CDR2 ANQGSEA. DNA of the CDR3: TGCAGCGTTTCATACCGGGACAGGGGGCCCTACGAGCAGTACTTC. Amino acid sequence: CSVSYRDRGPYEQYF.

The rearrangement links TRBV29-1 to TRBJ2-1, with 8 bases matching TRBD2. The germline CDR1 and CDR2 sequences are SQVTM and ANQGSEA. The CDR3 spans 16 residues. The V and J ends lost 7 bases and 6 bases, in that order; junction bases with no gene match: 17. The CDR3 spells CSARDFKREPSNEQFF. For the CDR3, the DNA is TGCAGCGCCCGGGACTTCAAGCGGGAGCCCAGCAATGAGCAGTTCTTC.

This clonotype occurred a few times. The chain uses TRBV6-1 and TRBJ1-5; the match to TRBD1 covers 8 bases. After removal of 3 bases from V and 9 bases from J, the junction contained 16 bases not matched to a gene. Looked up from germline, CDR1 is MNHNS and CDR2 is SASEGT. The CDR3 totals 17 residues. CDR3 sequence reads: CASSESGGASPWLPQHF. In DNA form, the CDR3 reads TGTGCCAGCAGTGAGTCAGGGGGCGCATCCCCCTGGTTGCCCCAGCATTTT.

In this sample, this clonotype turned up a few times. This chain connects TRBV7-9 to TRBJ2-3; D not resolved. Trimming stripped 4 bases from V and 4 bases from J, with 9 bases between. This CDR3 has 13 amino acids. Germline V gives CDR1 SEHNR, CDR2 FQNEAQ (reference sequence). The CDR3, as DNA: TGTGCCAGCAGCTCCAGAAGCGCAGATACGCAGTATTTT. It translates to CASSSRSADTQYF.

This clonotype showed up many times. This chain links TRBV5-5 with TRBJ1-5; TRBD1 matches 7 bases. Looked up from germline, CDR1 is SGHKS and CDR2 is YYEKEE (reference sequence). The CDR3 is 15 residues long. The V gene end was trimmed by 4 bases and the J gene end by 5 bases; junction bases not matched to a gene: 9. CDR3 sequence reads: CASSVSGQVHQPQHF. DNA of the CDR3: TGTGCCAGCAGCGTAAGTGGACAGGTTCATCAGCCCCAGCATTTT.

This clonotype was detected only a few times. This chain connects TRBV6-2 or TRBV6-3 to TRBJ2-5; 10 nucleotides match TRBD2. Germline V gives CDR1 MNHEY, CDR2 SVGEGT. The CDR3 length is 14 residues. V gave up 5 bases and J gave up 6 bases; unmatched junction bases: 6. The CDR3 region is CASSPSGRAKTQYF. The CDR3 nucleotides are TGTGCCAGCAGTCCCAGCGGGAGGGCCAAGACCCAGTACTTC.

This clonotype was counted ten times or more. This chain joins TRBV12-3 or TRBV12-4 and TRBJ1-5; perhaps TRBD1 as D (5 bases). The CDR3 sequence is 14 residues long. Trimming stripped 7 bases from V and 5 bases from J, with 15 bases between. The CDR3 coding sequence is TGTGCCAGCACCGCATCAGGGAGATATCAGCCCCAGCATTTT. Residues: CASTASGRYQPQHF.

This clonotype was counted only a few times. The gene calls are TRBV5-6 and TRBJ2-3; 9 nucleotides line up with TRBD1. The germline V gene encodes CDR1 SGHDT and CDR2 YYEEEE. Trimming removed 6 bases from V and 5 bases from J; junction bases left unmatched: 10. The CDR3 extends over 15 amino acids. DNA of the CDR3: TGTGCCAGCACCCTGGGGACAGGGTACGGAGATACGCAGTATTTT. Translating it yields CASTLGTGYGDTQYF. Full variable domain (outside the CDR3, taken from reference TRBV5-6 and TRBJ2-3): DAGVTQSPTHLIKTRGQQVTLRCSPKSGHDTVSWYQQALGQGPQFIFQYYEEEERQRGNFPDRFSGHQFPNYSSELNVNALLLGDSALYLCASTLGTGYGDTQYFGPGTRLTVL.

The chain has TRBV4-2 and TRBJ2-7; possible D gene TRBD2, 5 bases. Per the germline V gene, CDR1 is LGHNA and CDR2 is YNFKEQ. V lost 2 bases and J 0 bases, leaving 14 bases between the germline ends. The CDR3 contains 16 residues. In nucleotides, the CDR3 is TGTGCCAGCAGCCAAAGTGTAGGTGGGAGCTCCTACGAGCAGTACTTC. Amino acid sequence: CASSQSVGGSSYEQYF.

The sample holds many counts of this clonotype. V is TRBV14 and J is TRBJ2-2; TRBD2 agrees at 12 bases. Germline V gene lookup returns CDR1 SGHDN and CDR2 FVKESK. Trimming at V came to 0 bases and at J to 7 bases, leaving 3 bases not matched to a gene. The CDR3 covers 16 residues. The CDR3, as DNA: TGTGCCAGCAGCCAAGAAACTAGCGGGAGGAACGGGGAGCTGTTTTTT. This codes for CASSQETSGRNGELFF.

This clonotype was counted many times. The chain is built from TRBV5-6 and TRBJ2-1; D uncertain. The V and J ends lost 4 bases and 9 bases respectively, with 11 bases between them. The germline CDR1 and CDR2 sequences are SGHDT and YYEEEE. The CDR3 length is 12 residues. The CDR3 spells CASSAVTREQFF. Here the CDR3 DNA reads TGTGCCAGCAGCGCCGTGACACGTGAGCAGTTCTTC.

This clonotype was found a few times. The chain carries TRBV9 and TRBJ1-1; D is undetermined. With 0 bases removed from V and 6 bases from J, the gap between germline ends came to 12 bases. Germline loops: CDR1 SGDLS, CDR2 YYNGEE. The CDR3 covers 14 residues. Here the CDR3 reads CASSVDPVGPEAFF. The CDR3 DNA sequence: TGTGCCAGCAGCGTAGACCCGGTTGGGCCTGAAGCTTTCTTT.

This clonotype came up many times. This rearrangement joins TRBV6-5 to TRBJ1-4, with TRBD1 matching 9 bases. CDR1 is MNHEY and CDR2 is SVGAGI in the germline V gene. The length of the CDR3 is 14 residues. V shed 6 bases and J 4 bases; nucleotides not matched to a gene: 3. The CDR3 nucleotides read TGTGCCAGCAGCCAGACAGGGGGTAATGAAAAACTGTTTTTT. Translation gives CASSQTGGNEKLFF.

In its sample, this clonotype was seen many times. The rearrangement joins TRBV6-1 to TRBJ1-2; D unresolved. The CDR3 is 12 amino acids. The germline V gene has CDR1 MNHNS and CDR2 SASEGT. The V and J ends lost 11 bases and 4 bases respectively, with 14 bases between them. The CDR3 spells CAGRRGPYGYTF. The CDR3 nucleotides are TGTGCCGGGAGACGAGGTCCCTATGGCTACACCTTC.

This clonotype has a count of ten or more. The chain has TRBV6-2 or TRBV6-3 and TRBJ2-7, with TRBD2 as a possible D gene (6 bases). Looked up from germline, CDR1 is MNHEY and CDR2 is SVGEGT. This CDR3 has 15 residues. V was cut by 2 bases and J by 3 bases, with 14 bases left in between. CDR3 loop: CASSYLTGVVYEQYF. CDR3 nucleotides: TGTGCCAGCAGTTACCTGACGGGAGTGGTCTACGAGCAGTACTTC.

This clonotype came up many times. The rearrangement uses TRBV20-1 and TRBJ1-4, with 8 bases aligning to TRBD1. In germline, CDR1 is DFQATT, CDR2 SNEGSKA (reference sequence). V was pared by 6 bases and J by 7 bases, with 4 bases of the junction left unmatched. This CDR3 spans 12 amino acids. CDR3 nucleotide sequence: TGCAGTGCAACAGGGGGAGTTGAAAAACTGTTTTTT. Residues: CSATGGVEKLFF.